These 30 T cell receptor beta chains share one sample of origin, sequenced in a study of regulatory T cells in long-lasting Graves disease. Building of the TCR beta libraries involved iRepertoire HTBI primers and Arm-PCR of CDR3 regions. From the multiplex PCR reads, TCRdb called clonotypes with MiXCR, one entry per CDR3 protein. Among about 400,000 distinct CDR3 sequences listed, around 15% were seen once. Documented time point: newly diagnosed GD, antithyroid drugs for less than 3 months. PBMC-derived RNA was used for the TCR library. Sequencing was performed on peripheral blood mononuclear cells (PBMCs), taken at new diagnosis, from a patient treated with antithyroid drugs. The receptors shown here come from a female donor with Graves disease.

This clonotype was counted a few times. The chain combines TRBV20-1 with TRBJ2-6, with 9 bases aligning to TRBD1. This CDR3 is built from 19 residues. The germline CDR1 and CDR2 sequences are DFQATT and SNEGSKA (reference sequence). The V gene end was trimmed by 6 bases and the J gene end by 0 bases; junction bases not matched to a gene: 15. The chain's CDR3 is CSAPSTGQGSLSGANVLTF. In DNA form, the CDR3 reads TGCAGTGCGCCCTCAACGGGACAGGGATCCCTCTCTGGGGCCAACGTCCTGACTTTC.

The V and J genes are TRBV18 and TRBJ2-3, with TRBD2 matching over 8 bases. V trimming: 4 bases; J trimming: 6 bases; junction bases outside the gene matches: 9. CDR3 length equals 15 residues. CDR1 and CDR2 (germline): KGHSH, LQKENI. CDR3 region: CASSQPAGGLDTQYF. The CDR3 DNA reads TGTGCCAGCTCACAACCGGCGGGAGGTTTGGATACGCAGTATTTT.

This clonotype was seen repeatedly, ten times or more. The V gene is TRBV5-1, the J gene TRBJ1-4; D gene ambiguous. The germline V and J ends were trimmed by 4 bases and 8 bases, with 15 bases remaining between them. CDR3 length equals 14 residues. The germline gives CDR1 SGHRS, CDR2 YFSETQ. CDR3 sequence reads: CASSRVMPQEKLFF. DNA of the CDR3: TGCGCCAGCAGCAGGGTCATGCCCCAAGAAAAACTGTTTTTT.

In its sample, this clonotype was seen many times. V is TRBV27 and J is TRBJ2-7; no reliable D call. Germline assignment: CDR1 MNHEY and CDR2 SMNVEV (reference sequence). V was shortened by 6 bases and J by 0 bases, with 9 bases between the two germline ends. CDR3 size: 13 residues. CDR3 sequence: CASSPRTSYEQYF. CDR3 bases: TGTGCCAGCAGCCCCCGGACCTCCTACGAGCAGTACTTC.

As for this clonotype: A far larger clone is just one base off, so this is likely a read error. The missing conserved phenylalanine or tryptophan at the end of this CDR3 makes a read error likely. The rearrangement links TRBV7-2 to TRBJ2-7; D uncertain. Between the trimmed V and J ends, which lost 3 bases and 0 bases, there was a span of 15 bases. The CDR3 extends over 16 amino acids. Germline V gene sequence: CDR1 SGHTA, CDR2 FQGNSA. CDR3 region: CASSLASLRISYEQYS. CDR3 in DNA: TGTGCCAGCAGCTTGGCCTCACTAAGGATCTCCTACGAGCAGTACTCC.

The J gene is TRBJ1-1, the V gene TRBV5-1; unclear D gene. The CDR3 is made up of 12 amino acids. The V end was cut by 4 bases, the J end by 1 base, with 5 bases between. CDR1 and CDR2 (germline): SGHRS, YFSETQ. The CDR3 spells CASSTQNTEAFF. Here the CDR3 DNA reads TGCGCCAGCAGCACACAGAACACTGAAGCTTTCTTT.

This clonotype occurred many times. This sequence joins TRBV3-1 and TRBJ1-6; D call uncertain. This CDR3 comprises 16 residues. Germline assignment: CDR1 LGHDT and CDR2 YNNKEL (reference sequence). V lost 0 bases, J lost 7 bases, and 13 bases lay in between. The CDR3 region has the DNA TGTGCCAGCAGCCAAGATTCCCCCTTGGAGAATTCACCCCTCCACTTT. Protein product: CASSQDSPLENSPLHF.

This clonotype was picked up many times. The CDR3 reads CASSVGLQSSYNEQFF. Here the CDR3 DNA reads TGTGCCAGCAGCGTAGGATTGCAGAGCTCCTACAATGAGCAGTTCTTC. This chain connects TRBV9 to TRBJ2-1; D uncertain. Germline V CDR1 and CDR2: SGDLS, YYNGEE. The CDR3 totals 16 residues. V dropped 0 bases and J dropped 0 bases, with 10 bases sitting between them.

This clonotype showed up just a few times. J is TRBJ1-1 and V is TRBV29-1; D gene unclear. The CDR3 extends over 11 amino acids. Germline V gene lookup returns CDR1 SQVTM and CDR2 ANQGSEA. Trimming shortened V by 0 bases and J by 11 bases, and 10 bases separated the two germline ends. The CDR3 nucleotides are TGCAGCGTTGAAGACGGCGCCAGGGCTTTCTTT. It specifies CSVEDGARAFF.

This clonotype was detected ten times or more. The CDR3 bases are TGTGCCAGCAGTCTGTCATTCGGCGTCCGAGGGGAAAAACTGTTTTTT. Its translation: CASSLSFGVRGEKLFF. The chain links TRBV27 to TRBJ1-4, with D unclear. The germline V gene has CDR1 MNHEY and CDR2 SMNVEV (reference sequence). V was cut by 5 bases and J by 8 bases, with 21 bases left in between. The CDR3 spans 16 residues.

This clonotype was recorded many times. The genes are TRBV27 and TRBJ1-2; perhaps TRBD1 as D (5 bases). Germline loops: CDR1 MNHEY, CDR2 SMNVEV (reference sequence). The length of the CDR3 is 16 residues. V was trimmed by 3 bases and J by 2 bases, leaving 16 bases between them. The DNA for the CDR3 is TGTGCCAGCAGTTTGGCCTTCTGGGGCAAAAACTATGGCTACACCTTC. It specifies CASSLAFWGKNYGYTF.

This clonotype has at least ten counts. V gene TRBV12-5 combines with J gene TRBJ2-2; TRBD1 matches at 8 bases. V lost 0 bases and J lost 7; bases outside the gene matches: 10. The CDR3 is made up of 17 amino acids. The germline CDR1 and CDR2 sequences are LGHNT and FRNRAP. DNA for the CDR3: TGTGCTAGTGGTTTGGTACTGGGCAGGGGGCGCATCGGGGAGCTGTTTTTT. Translated: CASGLVLGRGRIGELFF.

This clonotype was seen many times. The chain is built from TRBV11-1 and TRBJ2-2, with D possibly TRBD1 on 5 matching bases. The germline V gene has CDR1 SGHAT and CDR2 FQDESV (reference sequence). V lost 2 bases, J lost 6 bases, and 16 bases lay in between. The CDR3 is 16 residues long. The CDR3, as DNA: TGTGCCAGCAGCTTACGCACAGCCATGGGGCCCGGGGAGCTGTTTTTT. This sequence encodes CASSLRTAMGPGELFF.

There are many counts of this clonotype. This chain links TRBV29-1 with TRBJ2-7; D unclear. Germline loops: CDR1 SQVTM, CDR2 ANQGSEA. Trimming took off 0 bases at V and 0 bases at J, with 6 bases between the two ends. This CDR3 comprises 13 residues. The chain's CDR3 is CSVEDRGSYEQYF. DNA for the CDR3: TGCAGCGTTGAAGATCGTGGCTCCTACGAGCAGTACTTC.

Worth noting for this clonotype: A clone one base away is much larger, so this may be a read error. The rearrangement links TRBV4-1 to TRBJ1-1; D unresolved. The germline gives CDR1 MGHRA, CDR2 YSYEKL. The CDR3 consists of 13 residues. For the CDR3, the DNA is TGCGCCAGCAGCCAAGCCCCTGTCACTGGAGCTTTCTTT. This sequence encodes CASSQAPVTGAFF.

This clonotype was seen a handful of times. This chain joins TRBV25-1 and TRBJ1-1; TRBD1 matches 9 bases. Germline loops: CDR1 MGHDK, CDR2 SYGVNS. The CDR3 extends over 16 amino acids. V was pared by 2 bases and J by 1 base, with 5 bases of the junction left unmatched. The CDR3 region has the DNA TGTGCCAGCAGTGAAGGGACAGGGTACGGGAACACTGAAGCTTTCTTT. Amino acids: CASSEGTGYGNTEAFF. The full variable domain, completed using reference TRBV25-1 and TRBJ1-1, is EADIYQTPRYLVIGTGKKITLECSQTMGHDKMYWYQQDPGMELHLIHYSYGVNSTEKGDLSSESTVSRIRTEHFPLTLESARPSHTSQYLCASSEGTGYGNTEAFFGQGTRLTVV.

The chain recombines TRBV29-1 with TRBJ2-7, with 11 bases matching TRBD1. V was clipped by 7 bases and J by 2 bases; unmatched bases: 10. The CDR3 is 15 residues long. CDR1 is SQVTM and CDR2 is ANQGSEA in the germline V gene. The CDR3 sequence is CSAQTGTGGAYEQYF. In nucleotides, the CDR3 is TGCAGCGCCCAAACCGGGACAGGGGGTGCCTACGAGCAGTACTTC.

This clonotype was observed many times. V is TRBV14 and J is TRBJ2-5; D gene uncertain. The CDR3 runs 14 residues. Looked up from germline, CDR1 is SGHDN and CDR2 is FVKESK. Deletions cut 2 bases from V and 1 base from J, with 8 bases between. In nucleotides, the CDR3 is TGTGCCAGCAGCCAAAGGAAGACCCAAGAGACCCAGTACTTC. It codes for CASSQRKTQETQYF.

Comments on this clonotype: No conserved phenylalanine or tryptophan is present at the end of the CDR3, so a read error is the likely explanation. The V gene is TRBV15, the J gene TRBJ1-5; D remains unclear. Trimming removed 4 bases from V and 0 bases from J, with 16 bases in between. Germline assignment: CDR1 LNHNV and CDR2 YYDKDF (reference sequence). The CDR3 extends over 17 amino acids. The CDR3 nucleotides read TGTGCCACCAGCACCCGTCCATCAAAGGCTAGCAATCAGCCCCAGCATCTT. Translation gives CATSTRPSKASNQPQHL.

This clonotype was picked up many times. The chain combines TRBV27 with TRBJ1-2; 7 bases agree with TRBD1. The trim removed 5 bases at V and 2 bases at J, leaving 8 bases unmatched. Germline V gene lookup returns CDR1 MNHEY and CDR2 SMNVEV (reference sequence). This CDR3 comprises 15 residues. CDR3 loop: CASSPDRVSNYGYTF. CDR3 DNA: TGTGCCAGCAGTCCCGACAGGGTATCGAACTATGGCTACACCTTC.

This clonotype came up a few times. One junction end does not reproduce the germline sequence, and a read error may be involved. The chain joins TRBV10-3 to TRBJ1-3; D possibly corresponds to TRBD1 (5 bases). Germline CDR1 ENHRY, CDR2 SYGVKD. The CDR3 totals 17 residues. The CDR3 DNA reads TGTGCCAGCAGTGAAGGGGCAGCTACGCTCTCTGGAAACACCATATATTTT. Protein: CASSEGAATLSGNTIYF.

This clonotype was counted many times. This chain uses TRBV7-9 with TRBJ2-7; either TRBD1 or TRBD2 may fit D (5 bases each). The CDR3 runs 14 residues. The germline V gene has CDR1 SEHNR and CDR2 FQNEAQ (reference sequence). Deletions cut 4 bases from V and 5 bases from J, with 15 bases between. Written as DNA, the CDR3 is TGTGCCAGCAGCTCCGGGGACCTCTATAACGAGCAGTACTTC. The encoded protein is CASSSGDLYNEQYF.

The V call is TRBV11-2, the J call TRBJ2-1, with D tentatively TRBD1 (5 bases). The CDR3 spans 13 residues. The V gene lost 5 bases and the J gene lost 4 bases, with 9 bases spanning the gap. Looked up from germline, CDR1 is SGHAT and CDR2 is FQNNGV. DNA of the CDR3: TGTGCCAGCAGCATCGACAGTTACAATGAGCAGTTCTTC. It codes for CASSIDSYNEQFF.

This clonotype was observed many times. The chain employs TRBV10-3 and TRBJ1-5; D gene unclear. There are 12 residues in the CDR3. The germline CDR1 and CDR2 sequences are ENHRY and SYGVKD. Trimming removed 8 bases at V and 3 bases at J, with 8 bases between. The CDR3 region is CAIGPANQPQHF. CDR3 sequence (DNA): TGTGCCATCGGGCCAGCCAATCAGCCCCAGCATTTT.

The V and J genes are TRBV27 and TRBJ1-1; tentative D call: TRBD1 (6 bases). Germline V gene lookup returns CDR1 MNHEY and CDR2 SMNVEV (reference sequence). This CDR3 region has 15 residues. V lost 2 bases, J lost 1 base, and 11 bases lay in between. The CDR3 spells CASSLTGLGNTEAFF. The CDR3 nucleotides are TGTGCCAGCAGTTTAACAGGGCTAGGGAACACTGAAGCTTTCTTT.

The chain recombines TRBV15 with TRBJ2-1, with D hard to call. Germline V lookup: CDR1 LNHNV, CDR2 YYDKDF (reference sequence). V was pared by 0 bases and J by 7 bases, with 10 bases between. The CDR3 has 14 amino acids. CDR3 DNA sequence: TGTGCCACCAGCAGAGAAGACTGGCGGAATGAGCAGTTCTTC. It specifies CATSREDWRNEQFF.

The table lists this clonotype with a few counts. The J gene is TRBJ2-4, the V gene TRBV27; D is uncertain. The CDR3 covers 17 residues. Trimming took off 3 bases at V and 0 bases at J, with 15 bases between the two ends. Germline-derived CDR1 and CDR2 are MNHEY and SMNVEV (reference sequence). CDR3 DNA sequence: TGTGCCAGCAGTTTGGTGGCCGGGCCAATAGCCAAAAACATTCAGTACTTC. Its protein is CASSLVAGPIAKNIQYF.

In this sample, this clonotype turned up many times. The rearrangement joins TRBV7-2 to TRBJ1-2; 7 bases map to TRBD1. J gave up 6 bases and V 5 bases, and 9 bases lay outside the gene matches. CDR1 is SGHTA and CDR2 is FQGNSA in the germline V gene. The CDR3 totals 14 residues. The CDR3 nucleotides are TGTGCCAGCAGCACCGGGACAGCAATGAATGGCTACACCTTC. Translation: CASSTGTAMNGYTF.

This clonotype was found a few times. This chain joins TRBV24-1 and TRBJ1-1, with D possibly matching TRBD1 (5 bases). Deletions cut 3 bases from V and 4 bases from J, with 5 bases between. The germline V gene has CDR1 KGHDR and CDR2 SFDVKD. The CDR3 has 12 amino acids. The CDR3 coding sequence is TGTGCCACCAGTGATGGGGGCACTGAAGCTTTCTTT. It translates to CATSDGGTEAFF.

V and J are TRBV7-9 and TRBJ2-7; 9 bases are a match to TRBD1. This CDR3 has 14 amino acids. Germline V gene lookup returns CDR1 SEHNR and CDR2 FQNEAQ (reference sequence). V shed 5 bases, J shed 5 bases, and the junction held 7 bases outside the gene matches. CDR3 region: CASSPPDRGNEQYF. Written as DNA, the CDR3 is TGTGCCAGCAGCCCCCCGGACAGGGGTAACGAGCAGTACTTC.